A selection of T cell receptor beta chains follows, all from one sample in a study of identical twins. TCRdb processed the 5' RACE reads anew with MiXCR; each CDR3 protein has one entry. The sample carries under 800,000 distinct CDR3 sequences, about 20% recorded once. These data also featured in a second study, about T cells expressing NK-cell markers.

The sample taken for sequencing was PBMCs. Source of these receptors: a woman between 18 and 29 years old in good health. Both conserved end residues are part of each CDR3. The order of the fields is V gene, J gene, CDR3 protein.

TRBV27	TRBJ2-7	CASSSAPGVSYEQYF
TRBV3-1	TRBJ2-1	CASSRLEVRDPYNEQFF
TRBV20-1	TRBJ2-7	CSVEAQGAYEQYF
TRBV11-1	TRBJ2-2	CASSIPTVEGSILNTGELFF
TRBV7-9	TRBJ2-3	CASGSQGLAITDTQYF
TRBV7-9	TRBJ1-4	CASSETGDGSEKLFF
TRBV5-1	TRBJ2-5	CASSSGTSGRYRTFTQETQYF
TRBV24-1	TRBJ2-2	CATSVGDRALGTGELFF
TRBV30	TRBJ2-7	CAWSLVGGSSYEQYF
TRBV7-8	TRBJ1-3	CASSPRLRGPGNTIYF
TRBV6-1	TRBJ2-1	CASSGTSAPHNEQFF
TRBV6-1	TRBJ2-1	CASTPSGNYNEQFF
TRBV20-1	TRBJ2-5	CSALLGRQTQYF
TRBV6-1	TRBJ1-2	CASNSGTGFMGYTF
TRBV29-1	TRBJ1-1	CSGGELNTEAFF
TRBV5-1	TRBJ2-7	CASRPGDGPYEQYF
TRBV20-1	TRBJ2-1	CSASMAKGVNEQFF
TRBV12-3/TRBV12-4	TRBJ2-2	CASRQGLDTGELFF
TRBV5-4	TRBJ2-3	CASSKREGPYTQYF
TRBV12-3/TRBV12-4	TRBJ1-2	CASSPGHPIFYGYTF
TRBV6-5	TRBJ1-2	CASSKTNYGYTF
TRBV20-1	TRBJ2-2	CSARDPLLATGELFF
TRBV12-5	TRBJ1-1	CASGLVPGFTEAFF
TRBV20-1	TRBJ2-3	CSARGLAGSDTQYF
TRBV5-6	TRBJ1-5	CASSLRAGLQPQHF
TRBV9	TRBJ2-5	CASSGGQGAGETQYF
TRBV25-1	TRBJ2-1	CATNNAGPNNEQFF
TRBV11-2	TRBJ2-3	CASSLRRLAGNTDTQYF
TRBV2	TRBJ2-5	CASSPNSSTSGSIFTQYF
TRBV20-1	TRBJ2-1	CSAREGDYSYNEQFF
TRBV21-1	TRBJ2-3	CASNPSGRSRTQYF
TRBV6-1	TRBJ1-2	CASSRDRLGHGYTF
TRBV29-1	TRBJ1-1	CSGGGQLNTEAFF
TRBV5-6	TRBJ1-1	CASSRAGGAFF
TRBV4-1	TRBJ1-4	CASSQDPREKLFF
TRBV6-1	TRBJ1-4	CATSDRGLANEKLFF
TRBV6-1	TRBJ2-5	CASSGATGGWETQYF
TRBV20-1	TRBJ2-4	CSARDSGLAKNIQYF
TRBV4-3	TRBJ2-7	CASSQQEAYEQYF
TRBV15	TRBJ2-2	CATSREGSREVYGTGELFF
TRBV9	TRBJ2-5	CASRAQGEETQYF
TRBV28	TRBJ1-1	CASNPGQPSTEAFF
TRBV27	TRBJ1-1	CASTMDGRGNTEAFF
TRBV29-1	TRBJ1-1	CSVTDRNTEAFF
TRBV6-5	TRBJ1-2	CASTDRGRGYTF
TRBV4-1	TRBJ1-3	CASSQEGATSRLYF
TRBV6-4	TRBJ2-3	CASSPRTSVLTDTQYF
TRBV7-9	TRBJ2-1	CASSRPRGLSNEQFF
TRBV24-1	TRBJ2-7	CATTEHYEQYF
TRBV7-9	TRBJ2-3	CASSLSGYRSTDTQYF